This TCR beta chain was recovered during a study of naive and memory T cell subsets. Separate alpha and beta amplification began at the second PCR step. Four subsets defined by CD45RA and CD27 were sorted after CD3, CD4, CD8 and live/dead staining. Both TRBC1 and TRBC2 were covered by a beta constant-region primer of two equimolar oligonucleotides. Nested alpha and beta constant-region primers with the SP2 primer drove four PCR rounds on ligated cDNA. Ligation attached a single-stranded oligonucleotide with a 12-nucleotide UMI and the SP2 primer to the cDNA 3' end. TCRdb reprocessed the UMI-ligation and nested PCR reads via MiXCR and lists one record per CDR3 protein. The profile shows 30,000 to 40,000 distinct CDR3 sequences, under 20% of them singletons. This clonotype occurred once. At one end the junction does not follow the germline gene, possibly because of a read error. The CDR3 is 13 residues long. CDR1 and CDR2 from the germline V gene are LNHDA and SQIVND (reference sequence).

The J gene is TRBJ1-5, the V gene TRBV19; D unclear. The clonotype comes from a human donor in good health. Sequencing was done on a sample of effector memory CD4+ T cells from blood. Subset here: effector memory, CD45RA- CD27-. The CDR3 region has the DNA TGTGTCAGTAATCCTGGTCGCAATCAGCCCCAGCATTTT. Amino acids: CVSNPGRNQPQHF. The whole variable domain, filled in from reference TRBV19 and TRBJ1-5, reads DGGITQSPKYLFRKEGQNVTLSCEQNLNHDAMYWYRQDPGQGLRLIYYSQIVNDFQKGDIAEGYSVSREKKESFPLTVTSAQKNPTAFYLCVSNPGRNQPQHFGDGTRLSIL.